This T cell receptor (beta chain) is from a study of T cells expressing NK-cell markers (dated by TCRdb to between 2020 and 2021). Concerning the study at large: Fewer than ten donors provided sorted CD3+CD56+NKG2C+, CD3+CD56+NKG2C- and CD3+CD56-NKG2C+ T-cell subsets, whose TCR beta-chain repertoires were profiled. Of the eight sequenced donors, seven were found to be HCMV-seropositive and one was found to be HCMV-seronegative. The eight sequenced donors were randomly selected healthy volunteers, three men and five women. Libraries were sequenced as 2 x 150 bp reads on Illumina HiSeq 2000/2500, MiSeq or NextSeq. What the work shows at the level of the full study, not this receptor alone: Those dominant clonotypes were again the most abundant among CD3+CD56-NKG2C+ cells in several donors, at roughly 28.3-65%. For roughly six donors, the dominant CD3+CD56+NKG2C+ clonotypes were among the top 10 CD8+ clonotypes and accounted for 1.0-7.0% of CD8+ T cells. Whether the expanded NKG2C-expressing T cell clones were specific for HCMV antigens remained unclear.

A commercial ELISA kit detecting HCMV-specific IgG in serum was used to determine HCMV serostatus. Peripheral blood mononuclear cells were isolated from blood by Ficoll density gradient centrifugation. The CDR3 measures 13 amino acids from cysteine to phenylalanine. DNA for this receptor is not on file. Taken from the germline V gene, the CDR1 and CDR2 loops are KGHDR and SFDVKD. With regard to this clonotype: Its antigen is not yet known.

These reads were obtained on an Illumina HiSeq 2000. TCR beta cDNA libraries were prepared using 5'RACE template switching, which introduced a universal primer site and unique molecular identifiers. cDNA synthesis was primed from the TCR beta constant segment and was followed by two successive PCR amplification steps. Concerning the study's data processing: Reads were demultiplexed and grouped by UMI with MIGEC, and clonotypes were assembled and quantified with MiTCR. To remove erroneous sequences, TCR cDNA sequences were retained only when supported by two or more reads. Downstream repertoire analysis used the tcR package, and clonotypes were matched across fractions by CDR3 nucleotide sequence plus V segment. VDJmatch was used to annotate antigen specificity against VDJdb, with one amino acid substitution in CDR3 allowed. Following reprocessing of the reads by TCRdb, the data hold one row per CDR3 protein sequence and no DNA is available. The V and J calls and clone size come from TCRdb's table, not from the authors' own analysis. The table of this sample itemizes some 110,000 distinct CDR3 sequences. The ten top clones hold around 18% of the sample.

This clonotype was sampled from a woman between 18 and 75 years old in good health. The chain is made from TRBV24-1 and TRBJ2-2. The sequenced sample consisted of blood T cells: a sorted CD56 or NKG2C T cell subset, CD4+ or CD8+ T cells, or bulk PBMC T cells (not recorded which). The CDR3 corresponds to CATSGQNTGELFF.